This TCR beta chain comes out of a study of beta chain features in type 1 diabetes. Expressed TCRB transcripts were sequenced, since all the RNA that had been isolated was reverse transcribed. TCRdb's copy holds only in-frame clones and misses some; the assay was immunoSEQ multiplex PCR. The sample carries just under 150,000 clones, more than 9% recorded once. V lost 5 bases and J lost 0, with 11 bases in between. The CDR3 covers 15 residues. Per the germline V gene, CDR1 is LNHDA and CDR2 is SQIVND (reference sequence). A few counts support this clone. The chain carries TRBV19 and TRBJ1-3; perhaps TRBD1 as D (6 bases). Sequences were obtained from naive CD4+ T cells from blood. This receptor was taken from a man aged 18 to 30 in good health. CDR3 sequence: CASSPRGASGNTIYF. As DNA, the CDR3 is TGTGCCAGTAGTCCTCGGGGGGCCTCTGGAAACACCATATATTTT.